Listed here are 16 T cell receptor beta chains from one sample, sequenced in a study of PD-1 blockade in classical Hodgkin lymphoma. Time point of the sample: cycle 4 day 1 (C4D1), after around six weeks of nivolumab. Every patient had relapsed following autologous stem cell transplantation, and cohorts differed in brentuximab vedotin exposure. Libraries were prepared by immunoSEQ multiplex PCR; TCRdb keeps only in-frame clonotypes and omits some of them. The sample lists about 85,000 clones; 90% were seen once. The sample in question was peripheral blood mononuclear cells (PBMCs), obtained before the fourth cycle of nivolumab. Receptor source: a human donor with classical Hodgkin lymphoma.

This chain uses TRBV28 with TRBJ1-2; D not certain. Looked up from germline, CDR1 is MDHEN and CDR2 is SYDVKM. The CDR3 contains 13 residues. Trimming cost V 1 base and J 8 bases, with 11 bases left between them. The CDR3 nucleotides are TGTGCCAGCAGTTTATACCCTACAGAAGGCTACACCTTC. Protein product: CASSLYPTEGYTF.

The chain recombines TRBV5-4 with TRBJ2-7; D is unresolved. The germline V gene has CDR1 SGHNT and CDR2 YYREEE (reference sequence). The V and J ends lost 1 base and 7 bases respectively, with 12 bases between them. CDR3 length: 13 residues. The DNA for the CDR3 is TGTGCCAGCAGCTTGAAGGGCCCTAGGGAGCAGTACTTC. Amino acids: CASSLKGPREQYF.

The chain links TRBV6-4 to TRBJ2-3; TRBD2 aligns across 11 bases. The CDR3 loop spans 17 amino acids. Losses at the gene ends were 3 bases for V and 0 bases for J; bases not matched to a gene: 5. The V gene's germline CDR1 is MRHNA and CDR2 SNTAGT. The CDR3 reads CASSEASGGTSTDTQYF. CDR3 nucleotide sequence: TGTGCCAGCAGTGAAGCTAGCGGGGGGACTAGCACAGATACGCAGTATTTT.

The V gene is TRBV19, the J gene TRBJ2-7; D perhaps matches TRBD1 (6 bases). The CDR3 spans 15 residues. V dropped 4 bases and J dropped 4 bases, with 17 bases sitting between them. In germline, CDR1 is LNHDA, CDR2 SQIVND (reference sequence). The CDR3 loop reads CASSNWQGNGYEQYF. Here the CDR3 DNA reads TGTGCCAGTAGTAATTGGCAGGGGAATGGATACGAGCAGTACTTC.

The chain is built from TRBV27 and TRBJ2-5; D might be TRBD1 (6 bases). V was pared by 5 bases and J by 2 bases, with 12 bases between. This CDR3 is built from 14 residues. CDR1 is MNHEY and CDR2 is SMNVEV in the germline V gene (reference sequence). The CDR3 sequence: CASSLQGSQETQYF. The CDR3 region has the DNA TGTGCCAGCAGTCTCCAGGGGTCACAAGAGACCCAGTACTTC.

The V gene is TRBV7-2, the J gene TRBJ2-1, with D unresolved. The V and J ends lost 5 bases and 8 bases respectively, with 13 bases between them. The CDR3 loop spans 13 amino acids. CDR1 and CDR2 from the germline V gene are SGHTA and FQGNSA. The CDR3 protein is CASSLGPADEQFF. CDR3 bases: TGTGCCAGCAGCCTTGGACCAGCAGATGAGCAGTTCTTC.

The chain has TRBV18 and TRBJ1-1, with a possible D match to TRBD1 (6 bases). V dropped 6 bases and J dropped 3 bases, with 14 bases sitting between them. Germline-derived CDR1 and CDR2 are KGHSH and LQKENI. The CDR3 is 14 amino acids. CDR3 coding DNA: TGTGCCAGCTCCCTGTACAGGGACTACACTGAAGCTTTCTTT. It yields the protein CASSLYRDYTEAFF.

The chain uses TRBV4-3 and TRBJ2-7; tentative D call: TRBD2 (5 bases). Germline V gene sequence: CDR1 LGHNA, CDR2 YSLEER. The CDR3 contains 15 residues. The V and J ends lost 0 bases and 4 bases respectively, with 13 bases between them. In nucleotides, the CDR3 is TGCGCCAGCAGCCAAGATACTGACTCGGGATACGAGCAGTACTTC. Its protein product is CASSQDTDSGYEQYF.

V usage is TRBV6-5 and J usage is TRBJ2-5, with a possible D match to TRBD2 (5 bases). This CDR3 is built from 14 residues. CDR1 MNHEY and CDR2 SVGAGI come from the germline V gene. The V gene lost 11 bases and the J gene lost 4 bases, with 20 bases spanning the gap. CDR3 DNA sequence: TGTGCCCTCGGGGTCCCCGCCCCTGGAGAGACCCAGTACTTC. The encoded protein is CALGVPAPGETQYF.

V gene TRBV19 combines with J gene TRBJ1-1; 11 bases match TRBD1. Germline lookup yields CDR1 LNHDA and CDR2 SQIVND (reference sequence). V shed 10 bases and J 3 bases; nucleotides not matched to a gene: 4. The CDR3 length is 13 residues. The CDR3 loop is CATRTGGYTEAFF. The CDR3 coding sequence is TGTGCCACTCGGACAGGGGGCTACACTGAAGCTTTCTTT.

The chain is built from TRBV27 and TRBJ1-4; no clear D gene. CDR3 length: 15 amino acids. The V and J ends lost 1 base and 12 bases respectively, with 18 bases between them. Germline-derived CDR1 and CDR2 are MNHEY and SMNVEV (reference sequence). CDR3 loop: CASSLLGGRMKELFF. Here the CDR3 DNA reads TGTGCCAGCAGTTTATTGGGCGGAAGAATGAAGGAACTGTTTTTT.

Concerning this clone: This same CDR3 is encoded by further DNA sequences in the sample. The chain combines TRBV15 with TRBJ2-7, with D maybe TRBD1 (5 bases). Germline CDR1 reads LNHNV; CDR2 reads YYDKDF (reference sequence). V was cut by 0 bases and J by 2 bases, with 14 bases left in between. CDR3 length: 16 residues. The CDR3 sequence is CATSRDQGTVTYEQYF. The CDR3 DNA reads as TGTGCCACCAGCAGAGATCAGGGAACAGTCACCTACGAGCAGTACTTC.

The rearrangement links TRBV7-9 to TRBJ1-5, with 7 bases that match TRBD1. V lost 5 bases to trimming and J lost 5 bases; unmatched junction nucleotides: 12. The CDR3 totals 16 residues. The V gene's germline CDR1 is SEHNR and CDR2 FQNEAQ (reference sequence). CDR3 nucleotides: TGTGCCAGCAGCCTAGTTTGGGACAGAAAAGATCAGCCCCAGCATTTT. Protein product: CASSLVWDRKDQPQHF.

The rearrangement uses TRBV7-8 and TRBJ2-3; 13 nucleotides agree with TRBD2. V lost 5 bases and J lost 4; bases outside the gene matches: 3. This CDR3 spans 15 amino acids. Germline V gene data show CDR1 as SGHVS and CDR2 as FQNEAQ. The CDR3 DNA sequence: TGTGCCAGCAGCCGAACTAGCGGGGGGGCAGATACGCAGTATTTT. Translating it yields CASSRTSGGADTQYF.

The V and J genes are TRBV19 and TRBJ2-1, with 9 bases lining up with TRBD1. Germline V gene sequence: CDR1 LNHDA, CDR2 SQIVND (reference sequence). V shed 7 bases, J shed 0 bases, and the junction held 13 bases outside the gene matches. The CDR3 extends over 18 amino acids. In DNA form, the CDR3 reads TGTGCCAGTATTCGACAGGGGGGACTACTGAGCTCCTACAATGAGCAGTTCTTC. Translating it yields CASIRQGGLLSSYNEQFF.

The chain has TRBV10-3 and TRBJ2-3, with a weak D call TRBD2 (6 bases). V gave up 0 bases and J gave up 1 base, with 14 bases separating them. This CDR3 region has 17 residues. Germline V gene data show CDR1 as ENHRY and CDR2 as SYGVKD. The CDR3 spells CAISESAYGGGTDTQYF. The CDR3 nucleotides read TGTGCCATCAGTGAGTCGGCCTATGGCGGGGGCACAGATACGCAGTATTTT.